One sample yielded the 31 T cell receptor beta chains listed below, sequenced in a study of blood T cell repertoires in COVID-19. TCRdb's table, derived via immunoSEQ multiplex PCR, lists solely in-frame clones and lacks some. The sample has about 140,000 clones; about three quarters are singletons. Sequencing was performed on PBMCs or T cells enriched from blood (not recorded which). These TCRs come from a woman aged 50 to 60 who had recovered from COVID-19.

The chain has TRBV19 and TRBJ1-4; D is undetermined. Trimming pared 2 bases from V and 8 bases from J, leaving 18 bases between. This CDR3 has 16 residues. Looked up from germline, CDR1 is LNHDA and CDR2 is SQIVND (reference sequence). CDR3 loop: CASSIWGAGGGEKLFF. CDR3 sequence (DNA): TGTGCCAGTAGTATATGGGGAGCCGGAGGTGGCGAAAAACTGTTTTTT.

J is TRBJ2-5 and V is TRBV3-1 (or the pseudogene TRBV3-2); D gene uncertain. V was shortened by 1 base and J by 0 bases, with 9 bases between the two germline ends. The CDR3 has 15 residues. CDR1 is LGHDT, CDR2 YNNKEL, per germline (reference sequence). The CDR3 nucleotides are TGTGCCAGCAGCCAAGTTACCGGTTACCAAGAGACCCAGTACTTC. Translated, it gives CASSQVTGYQETQYF.

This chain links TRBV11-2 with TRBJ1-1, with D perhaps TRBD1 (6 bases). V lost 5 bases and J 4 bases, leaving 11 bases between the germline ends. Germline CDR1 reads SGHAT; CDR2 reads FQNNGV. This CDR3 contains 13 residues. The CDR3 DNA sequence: TGTGCCAGCAGCCCGAGGGGGGGCACTGAAGCTTTCTTT. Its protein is CASSPRGGTEAFF. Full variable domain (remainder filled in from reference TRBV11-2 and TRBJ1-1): EAGVAQSPRYKIIEKRQSVAFWCNPISGHATLYWYQQILGQGPKLLIQFQNNGVVDDSQLPKDRFSAERLKGVDSTLKIQPAKLEDSAVYLCASSPRGGTEAFFGQGTRLTVV.

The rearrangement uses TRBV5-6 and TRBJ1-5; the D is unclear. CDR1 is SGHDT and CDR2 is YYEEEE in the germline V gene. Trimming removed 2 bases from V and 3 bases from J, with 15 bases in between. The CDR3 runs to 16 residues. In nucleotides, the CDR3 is TGTGCCAGCAGCTTTTCCCGGGGAAGATCCAATCAGCCCCAGCATTTT. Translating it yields CASSFSRGRSNQPQHF. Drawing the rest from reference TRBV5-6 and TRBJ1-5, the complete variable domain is DAGVTQSPTHLIKTRGQQVTLRCSPKSGHDTVSWYQQALGQGPQFIFQYYEEEERQRGNFPDRFSGHQFPNYSSELNVNALLLGDSALYLCASSFSRGRSNQPQHFGDGTRLSIL.

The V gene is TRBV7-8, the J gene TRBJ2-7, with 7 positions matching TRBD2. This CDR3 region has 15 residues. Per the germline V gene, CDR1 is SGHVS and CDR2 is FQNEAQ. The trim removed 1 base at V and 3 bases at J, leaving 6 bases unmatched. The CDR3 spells CASSLESGASYEQYF. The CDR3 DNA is TGTGCCAGCAGCTTAGAGAGCGGGGCTAGCTACGAGCAGTACTTC. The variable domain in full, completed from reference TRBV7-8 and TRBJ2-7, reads GAGVSQSPRYKVAKRGQDVALRCDPISGHVSLFWYQQALGQGPEFLTYFQNEAQLDKSGLPSDRFFAERPEGSVSTLKIQRTQQEDSAVYLCASSLESGASYEQYFGPGTRLTVT.

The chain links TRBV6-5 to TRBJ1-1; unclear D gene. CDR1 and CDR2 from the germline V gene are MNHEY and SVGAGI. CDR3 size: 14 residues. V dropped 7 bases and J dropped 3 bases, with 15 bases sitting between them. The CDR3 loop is CASISKGGDTEAFF. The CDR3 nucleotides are TGTGCCAGCATCTCCAAAGGCGGGGACACTGAAGCTTTCTTT.

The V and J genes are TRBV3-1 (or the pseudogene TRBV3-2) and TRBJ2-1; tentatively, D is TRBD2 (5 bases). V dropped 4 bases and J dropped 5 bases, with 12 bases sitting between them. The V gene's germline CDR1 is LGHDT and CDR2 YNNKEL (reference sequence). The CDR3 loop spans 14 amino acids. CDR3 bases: TGTGCCAGCAGCCCCTCGACGGGGAACAATGAGCAGTTCTTC. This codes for CASSPSTGNNEQFF.

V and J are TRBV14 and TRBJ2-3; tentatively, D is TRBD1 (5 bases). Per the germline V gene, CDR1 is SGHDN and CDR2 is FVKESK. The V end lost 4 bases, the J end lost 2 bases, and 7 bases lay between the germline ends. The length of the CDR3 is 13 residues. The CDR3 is CASSLGATDTQYF. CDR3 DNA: TGTGCCAGCAGCCTAGGGGCCACAGATACGCAGTATTTT.

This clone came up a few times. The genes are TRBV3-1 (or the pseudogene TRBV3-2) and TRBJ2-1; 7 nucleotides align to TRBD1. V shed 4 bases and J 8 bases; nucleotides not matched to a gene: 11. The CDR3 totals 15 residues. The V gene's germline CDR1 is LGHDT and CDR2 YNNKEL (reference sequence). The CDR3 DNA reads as TGTGCCAGCAGCCCGGCCGGGACAGAAGGCGATGAGCAGTTCTTC. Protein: CASSPAGTEGDEQFF.

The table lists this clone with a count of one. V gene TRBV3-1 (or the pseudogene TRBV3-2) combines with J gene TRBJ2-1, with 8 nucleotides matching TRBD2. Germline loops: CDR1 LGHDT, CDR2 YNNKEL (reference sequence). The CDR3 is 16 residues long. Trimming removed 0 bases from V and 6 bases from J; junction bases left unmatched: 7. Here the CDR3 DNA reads TGTGCCAGCAGCCAAGATTTGTCAGCGGGAGCCAATGAGCAGTTCTTC. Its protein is CASSQDLSAGANEQFF.

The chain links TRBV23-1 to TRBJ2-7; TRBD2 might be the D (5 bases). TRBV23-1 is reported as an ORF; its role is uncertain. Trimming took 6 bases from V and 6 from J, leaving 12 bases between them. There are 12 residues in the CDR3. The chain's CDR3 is CASSLAPAEQYF. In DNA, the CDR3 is TGCGCCAGCAGCCTAGCCCCCGCCGAGCAGTACTTC.

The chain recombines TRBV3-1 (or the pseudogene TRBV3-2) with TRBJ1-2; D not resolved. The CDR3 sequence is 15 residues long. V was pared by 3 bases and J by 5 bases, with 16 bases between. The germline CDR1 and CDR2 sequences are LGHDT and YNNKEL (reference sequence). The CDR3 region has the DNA TGTGCCAGCAGCCATCTCGGTTCGGGTGAATATGGCTACACCTTC. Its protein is CASSHLGSGEYGYTF.

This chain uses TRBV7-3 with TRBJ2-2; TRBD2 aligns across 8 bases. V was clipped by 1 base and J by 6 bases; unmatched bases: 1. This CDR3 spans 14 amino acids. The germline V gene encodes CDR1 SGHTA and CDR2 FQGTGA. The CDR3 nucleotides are TGTGCCAGCAGCTTAAGCGGGAGGCCCGGGGAGCTGTTTTTT. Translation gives CASSLSGRPGELFF.

CDR3 DNA: TGTGCCAGCAGCTTAGCAGCGTCTAGCCGATTCTCCTACGAGCAGTACTTC. Translated, it gives CASSLAASSRFSYEQYF. The V gene is TRBV7-6, the J gene TRBJ2-7, with D possibly matching TRBD2 (5 bases). The germline CDR1 and CDR2 sequences are SGHVS and FNYEAQ. The V and J ends lost 0 bases and 0 bases respectively, with 15 bases between them. CDR3 length: 17 amino acids.

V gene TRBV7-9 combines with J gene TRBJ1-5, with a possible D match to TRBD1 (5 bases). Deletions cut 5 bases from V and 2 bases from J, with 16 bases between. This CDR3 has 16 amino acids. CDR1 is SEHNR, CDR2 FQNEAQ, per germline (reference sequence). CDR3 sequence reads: CASSKSQGNGNQPQHF. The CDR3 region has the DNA TGTGCCAGCAGCAAAAGTCAGGGAAATGGCAATCAGCCCCAGCATTTT.

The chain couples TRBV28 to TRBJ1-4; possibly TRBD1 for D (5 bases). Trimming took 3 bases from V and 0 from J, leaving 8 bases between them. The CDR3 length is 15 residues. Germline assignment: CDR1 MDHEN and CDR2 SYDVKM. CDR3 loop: CASSLGGATNEKLFF. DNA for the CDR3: TGTGCCAGCAGTTTGGGGGGAGCAACTAATGAAAAACTGTTTTTT.

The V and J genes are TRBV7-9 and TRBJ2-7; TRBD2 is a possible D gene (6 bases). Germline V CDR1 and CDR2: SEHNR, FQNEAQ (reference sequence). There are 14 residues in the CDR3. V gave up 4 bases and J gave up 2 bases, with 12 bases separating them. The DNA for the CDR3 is TGTGCCAGCAGCTCAGCTAGCGCCGCCTACGAGCAGTACTTC. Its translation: CASSSASAAYEQYF. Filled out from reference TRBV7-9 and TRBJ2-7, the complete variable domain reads DTGVSQNPRHKITKRGQNVTFRCDPISEHNRLYWYRQTLGQGPEFLTYFQNEAQLEKSRLLSDRFSAERPKGSFSTLEIQRTEQGDSAMYLCASSSASAAYEQYFGPGTRLTVT.

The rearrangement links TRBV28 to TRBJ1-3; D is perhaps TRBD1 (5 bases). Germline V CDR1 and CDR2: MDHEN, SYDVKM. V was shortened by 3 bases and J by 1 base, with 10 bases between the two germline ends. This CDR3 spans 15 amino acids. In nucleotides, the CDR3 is TGTGCCAGCAGTTTCCCAGGGATTTCTGGAAACACCATATATTTT. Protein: CASSFPGISGNTIYF.

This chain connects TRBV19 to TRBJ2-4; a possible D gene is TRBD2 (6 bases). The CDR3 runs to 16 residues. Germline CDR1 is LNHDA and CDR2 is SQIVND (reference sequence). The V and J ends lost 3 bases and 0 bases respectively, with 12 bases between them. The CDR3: CASSIRGNLAKNIQYF. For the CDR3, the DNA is TGTGCCAGTAGTATTCGGGGGAACCTAGCCAAAAACATTCAGTACTTC.

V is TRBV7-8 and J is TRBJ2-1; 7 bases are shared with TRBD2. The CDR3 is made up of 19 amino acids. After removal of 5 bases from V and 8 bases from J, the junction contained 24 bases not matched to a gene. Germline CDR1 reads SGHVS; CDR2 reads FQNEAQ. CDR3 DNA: TGTGCCAGCAGCCCACGGGCTAGCGGAGCCGTTATGGTCTCGGATGAGCAGTTCTTC. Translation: CASSPRASGAVMVSDEQFF.

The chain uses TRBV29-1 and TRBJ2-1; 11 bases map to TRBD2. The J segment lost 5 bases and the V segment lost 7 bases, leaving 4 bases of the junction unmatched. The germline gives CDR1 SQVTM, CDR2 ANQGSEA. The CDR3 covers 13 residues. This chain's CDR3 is CSAHSGRDNEQFF. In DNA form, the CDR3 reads TGCAGCGCTCATAGCGGGAGGGACAATGAGCAGTTCTTC.

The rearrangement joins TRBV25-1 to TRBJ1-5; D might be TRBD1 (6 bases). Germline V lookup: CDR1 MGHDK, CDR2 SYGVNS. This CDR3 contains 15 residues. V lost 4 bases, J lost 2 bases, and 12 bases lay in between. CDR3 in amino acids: CASSAQGTGNQPQHF. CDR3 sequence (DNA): TGTGCCAGCAGTGCCCAGGGGACGGGCAATCAGCCCCAGCATTTT.

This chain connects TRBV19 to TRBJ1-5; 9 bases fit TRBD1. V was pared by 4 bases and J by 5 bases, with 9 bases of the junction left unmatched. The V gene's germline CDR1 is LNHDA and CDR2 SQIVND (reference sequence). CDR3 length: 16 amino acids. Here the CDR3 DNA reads TGTGCCAGTAGTAGGCTCGGGGACAGGGAGGATCAGCCCCAGCATTTT. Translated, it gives CASSRLGDREDQPQHF.

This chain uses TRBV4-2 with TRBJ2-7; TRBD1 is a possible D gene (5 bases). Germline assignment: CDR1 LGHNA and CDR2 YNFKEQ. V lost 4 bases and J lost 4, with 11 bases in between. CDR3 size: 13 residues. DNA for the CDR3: TGTGCCAGCAGCCCCACGGACAATTACGAGCAGTACTTC. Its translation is CASSPTDNYEQYF.

The CDR3 region is CASSPRTGGWDTEAFF. The CDR3 nucleotides are TGTGCCAGCAGCCCCCGGACAGGGGGTTGGGACACTGAAGCTTTCTTT. V and J are TRBV9 and TRBJ1-1; 10 bases agree with TRBD1. Germline-derived CDR1 and CDR2 are SGDLS and YYNGEE. This CDR3 spans 16 amino acids. Trimming removed 4 bases from V and 3 bases from J; junction bases left unmatched: 9.

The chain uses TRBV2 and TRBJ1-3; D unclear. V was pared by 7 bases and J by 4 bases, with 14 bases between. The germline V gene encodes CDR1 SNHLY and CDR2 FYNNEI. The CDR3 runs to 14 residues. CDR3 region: CASKSGDSGNTIYF. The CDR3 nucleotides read TGTGCCAGCAAAAGCGGGGATTCAGGAAACACCATATATTTT.

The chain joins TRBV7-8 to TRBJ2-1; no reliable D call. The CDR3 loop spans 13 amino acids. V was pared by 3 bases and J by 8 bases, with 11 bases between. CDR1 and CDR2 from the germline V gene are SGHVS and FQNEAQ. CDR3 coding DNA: TGTGCCAGCAGCTTGGGCCCAATAGATGAGCAGTTCTTC. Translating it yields CASSLGPIDEQFF.

In DNA, the CDR3 is TGTGCCAGCCGCTCGGCGCTAGGTTCAGATACGCAGTATTTT. Translated, it gives CASRSALGSDTQYF. This chain joins TRBV2 and TRBJ2-3; no reliable D call. This CDR3 contains 14 residues. Germline CDR1 reads SNHLY; CDR2 reads FYNNEI. The V gene lost 8 bases and the J gene lost 4 bases, with 16 bases spanning the gap.

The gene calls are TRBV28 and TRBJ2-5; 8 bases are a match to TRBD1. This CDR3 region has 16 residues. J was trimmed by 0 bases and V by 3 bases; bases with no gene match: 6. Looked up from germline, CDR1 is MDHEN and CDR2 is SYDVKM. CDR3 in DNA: TGTGCCAGCAGTTTTAGGACAGGGTCGTACCAAGAGACCCAGTACTTC. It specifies CASSFRTGSYQETQYF. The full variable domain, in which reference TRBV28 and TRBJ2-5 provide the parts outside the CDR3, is DVKVTQSSRYLVKRTGEKVFLECVQDMDHENMFWYRQDPGLGLRLIYFSYDVKMKEKGDIPEGYSVSREKKERFSLILESASTNQTSMYLCASSFRTGSYQETQYFGPGTRLLVL.

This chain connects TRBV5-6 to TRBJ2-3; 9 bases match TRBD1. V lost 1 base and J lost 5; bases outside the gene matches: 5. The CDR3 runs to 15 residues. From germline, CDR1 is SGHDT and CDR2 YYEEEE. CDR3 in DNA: TGTGCCAGCAGCTTGACAGGGGGCTCCCAAGATACGCAGTATTTT. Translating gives CASSLTGGSQDTQYF.

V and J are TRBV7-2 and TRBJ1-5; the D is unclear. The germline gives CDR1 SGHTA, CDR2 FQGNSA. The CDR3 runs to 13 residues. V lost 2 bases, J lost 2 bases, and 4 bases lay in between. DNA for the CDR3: TGTGCCAGCAGCTTATCGGGCAATCAGCCCCAGCATTTT. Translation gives CASSLSGNQPQHF.